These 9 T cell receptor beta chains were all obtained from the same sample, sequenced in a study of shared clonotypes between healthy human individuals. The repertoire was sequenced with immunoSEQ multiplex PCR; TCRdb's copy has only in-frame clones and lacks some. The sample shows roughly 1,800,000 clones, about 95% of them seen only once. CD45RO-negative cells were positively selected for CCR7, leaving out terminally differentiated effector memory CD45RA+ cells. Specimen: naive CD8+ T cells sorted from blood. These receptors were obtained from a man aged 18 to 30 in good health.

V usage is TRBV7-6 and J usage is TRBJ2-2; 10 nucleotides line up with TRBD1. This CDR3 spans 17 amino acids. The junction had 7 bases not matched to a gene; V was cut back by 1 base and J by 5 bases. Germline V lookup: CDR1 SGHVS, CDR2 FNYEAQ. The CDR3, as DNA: TGTGCCAGCAGCTTAGGGAGGGACAGGGGATTTACCGGGGAGCTGTTTTTT. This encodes CASSLGRDRGFTGELFF.

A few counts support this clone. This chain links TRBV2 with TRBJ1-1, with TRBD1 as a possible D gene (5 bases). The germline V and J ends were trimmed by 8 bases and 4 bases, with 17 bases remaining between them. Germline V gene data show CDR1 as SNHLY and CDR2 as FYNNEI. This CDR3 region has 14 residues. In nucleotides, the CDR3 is TGTGCCAGCTATTCAACAAGGGGTAGCACTGAAGCTTTCTTT. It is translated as CASYSTRGSTEAFF.

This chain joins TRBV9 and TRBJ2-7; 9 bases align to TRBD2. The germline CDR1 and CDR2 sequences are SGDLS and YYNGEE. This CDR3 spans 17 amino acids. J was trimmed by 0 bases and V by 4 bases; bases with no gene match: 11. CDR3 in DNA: TGTGCCAGCAGCCCGAGCGGGGGGTTTGTTTCCTCCTACGAGCAGTACTTC. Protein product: CASSPSGGFVSSYEQYF.

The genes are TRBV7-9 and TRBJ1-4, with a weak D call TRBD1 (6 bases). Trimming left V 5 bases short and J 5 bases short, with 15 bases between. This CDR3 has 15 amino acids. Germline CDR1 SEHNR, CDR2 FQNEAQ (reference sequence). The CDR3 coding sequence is TGTGCCAGCAGCACTAGACAGGACGAAAATGAAAAACTGTTTTTT. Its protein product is CASSTRQDENEKLFF.

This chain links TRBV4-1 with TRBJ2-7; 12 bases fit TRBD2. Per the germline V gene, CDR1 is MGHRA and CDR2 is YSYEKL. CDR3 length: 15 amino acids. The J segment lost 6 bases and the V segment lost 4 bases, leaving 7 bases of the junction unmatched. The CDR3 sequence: CASSPLAGGPLEQYF. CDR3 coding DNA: TGCGCCAGCAGCCCTCTAGCGGGAGGGCCTCTCGAGCAGTACTTC.

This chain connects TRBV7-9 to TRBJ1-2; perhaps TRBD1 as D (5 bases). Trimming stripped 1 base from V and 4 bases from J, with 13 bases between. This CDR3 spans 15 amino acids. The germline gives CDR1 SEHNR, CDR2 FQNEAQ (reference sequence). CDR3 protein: CASSLVSSGFYGYTF. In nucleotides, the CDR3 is TGTGCCAGCAGCTTAGTATCCTCAGGGTTCTATGGCTACACCTTC. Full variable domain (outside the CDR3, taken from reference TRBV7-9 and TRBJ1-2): DTGVSQNPRHKITKRGQNVTFRCDPISEHNRLYWYRQTLGQGPEFLTYFQNEAQLEKSRLLSDRFSAERPKGSFSTLEIQRTEQGDSAMYLCASSLVSSGFYGYTFGSGTRLTVV.

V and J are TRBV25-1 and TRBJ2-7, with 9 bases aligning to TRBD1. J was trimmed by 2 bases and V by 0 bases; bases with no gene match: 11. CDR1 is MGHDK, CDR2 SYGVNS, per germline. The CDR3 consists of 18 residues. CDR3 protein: CASSEYKGSGTGTYEQYF. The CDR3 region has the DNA TGTGCCAGCAGTGAATATAAGGGGTCGGGGACAGGGACCTACGAGCAGTACTTC.

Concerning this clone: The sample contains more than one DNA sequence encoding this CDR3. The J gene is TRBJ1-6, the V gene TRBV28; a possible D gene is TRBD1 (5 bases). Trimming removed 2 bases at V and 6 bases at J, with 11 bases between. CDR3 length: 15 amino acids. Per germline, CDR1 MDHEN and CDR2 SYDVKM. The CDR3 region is CASSLGTGGNSPLHF. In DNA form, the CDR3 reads TGTGCCAGCAGTTTAGGAACAGGAGGTAATTCACCCCTCCACTTT.

The CDR3 nucleotides are TGTGCCAGCAGCTCCCTCCGGGGGGTCGGAGGGATATACGACACTGAAGCTTTCTTT. Translated: CASSSLRGVGGIYDTEAFF. The chain carries TRBV7-8 and TRBJ1-1, with D possibly matching TRBD1 (5 bases). CDR3 length equals 19 residues. With 4 bases removed from V and 3 bases from J, the gap between germline ends came to 27 bases. CDR1 is SGHVS and CDR2 is FQNEAQ in the germline V gene. Supplemented by reference TRBV7-8 and TRBJ1-1, the full variable domain reads GAGVSQSPRYKVAKRGQDVALRCDPISGHVSLFWYQQALGQGPEFLTYFQNEAQLDKSGLPSDRFFAERPEGSVSTLKIQRTQQEDSAVYLCASSSLRGVGGIYDTEAFFGQGTRLTVV.